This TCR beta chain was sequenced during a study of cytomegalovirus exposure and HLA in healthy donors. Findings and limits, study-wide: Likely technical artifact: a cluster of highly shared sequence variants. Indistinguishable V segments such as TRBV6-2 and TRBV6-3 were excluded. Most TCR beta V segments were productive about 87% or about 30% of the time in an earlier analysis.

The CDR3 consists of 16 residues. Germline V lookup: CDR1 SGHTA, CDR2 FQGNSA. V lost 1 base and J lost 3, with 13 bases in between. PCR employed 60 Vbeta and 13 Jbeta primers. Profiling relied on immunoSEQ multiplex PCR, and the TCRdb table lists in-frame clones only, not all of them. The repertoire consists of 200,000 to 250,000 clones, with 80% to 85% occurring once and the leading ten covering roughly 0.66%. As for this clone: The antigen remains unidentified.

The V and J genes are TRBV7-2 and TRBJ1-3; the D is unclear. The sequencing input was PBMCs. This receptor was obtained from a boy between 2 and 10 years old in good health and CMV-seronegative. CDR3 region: CASSLGIRQVGNTIYF. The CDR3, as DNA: TGTGCCAGCAGCTTAGGGATCAGGCAGGTTGGAAACACCATATATTTT.